Below are 7 T cell receptor beta chains sequenced from a single sample in a study of long-term antiretroviral therapy in people with HIV. This was the immunoSEQ v3.0 assay at survey level. Clones were sequenced by immunoSEQ multiplex PCR, and TCRdb holds only the in-frame ones, with some missing. The data hold fewer than 25,000 clones, with roughly four fifths observed a single time. The sample was unsorted PBMCs, taken 1.5 years after starting antiretroviral therapy. The origin of the receptors is a young man with HIV.

With regard to this clone: One junction end disagrees with the germline gene, perhaps due to a read error. The CDR3 loop reads CASSFGQGWVF. The CDR3 bases are TGTGCCAGCAGCTTCGGACAGGGGTGGGTCTTC. The chain uses TRBV7-9 and TRBJ2-1; 9 bases match TRBD1. The CDR3 length is 11 residues. Germline V gene lookup returns CDR1 SEHNR and CDR2 FQNEAQ (reference sequence).

This clone was seen more than once but under ten times. The chain is built from TRBV7-2 and TRBJ1-1, with a tentative D call TRBD1 (6 bases). Per germline, CDR1 SGHTA and CDR2 FQGNSA. CDR3 length: 14 residues. Trimming cost V 6 bases and J 1 base, with 12 bases left between them. This CDR3 reads CASSLGRGNTEAFF. The DNA for the CDR3 is TGTGCCAGCAGTCTAGGCAGGGGGAACACTGAAGCTTTCTTT.

The chain is built from TRBV12-5 and TRBJ1-3, with 7 bases matching TRBD1. This CDR3 spans 17 amino acids. In germline, CDR1 is LGHNT, CDR2 FRNRAP. V lost 2 bases, J lost 4 bases, and 11 bases stayed unmatched. CDR3 bases: TGTGCTAGTGGTTTGTCCCCAAAACGGGACAGCGGAAACACCATATATTTT. This codes for CASGLSPKRDSGNTIYF.

This chain links TRBV13 with TRBJ2-1, with 12 bases matching TRBD1. Trimming at V came to 4 bases and at J to 7 bases, leaving 8 bases not matched to a gene. Germline-derived CDR1 and CDR2 are PRHDT and FYEKMQ (reference sequence). CDR3 length: 16 residues. The CDR3 is CASSSTGTGGINEQFF. As DNA, the CDR3 is TGTGCCAGCAGCTCCACCGGGACAGGGGGCATTAATGAGCAGTTCTTC. The full variable domain, completed using reference TRBV13 and TRBJ2-1, is AAGVIQSPRHLIKEKRETATLKCYPIPRHDTVYWYQQGPGQDPQFLISFYEKMQSDKGSIPDRFSAQQFSDYHSELNMSSLELGDSALYFCASSSTGTGGINEQFFGPGTRLTVL.

V usage is TRBV5-8 and J usage is TRBJ2-1; 12 bases map to TRBD2. This CDR3 region has 16 residues. Germline lookup yields CDR1 SGHTS and CDR2 YDEGEE. J gave up 6 bases and V 4 bases, and 8 bases lay outside the gene matches. The CDR3 nucleotides read TGTGCCAGCAGCCCGGCTAGCGGGAGGGCTCTCAATGAGCAGTTCTTC. Amino acid sequence: CASSPASGRALNEQFF. The full variable domain, rest sourced from reference TRBV5-8 and TRBJ2-1, is EAGVTQSPTHLIKTRGQQATLRCSPISGHTSVYWYQQALGLGLQFLLWYDEGEERNRGNFPPRFSGRQFPNYSSELNVNALELEDSALYLCASSPASGRALNEQFFGPGTRLTVL.

This clone was observed once. J is TRBJ2-5 and V is TRBV29-1; possibly TRBD1 for D (7 bases). The V gene's germline CDR1 is SQVTM and CDR2 ANQGSEA. The CDR3 runs 14 residues. The ends were cut back, 3 bases at V and 4 bases at J, with 15 bases in the middle. CDR3 protein: CSVEWRGRGETQYF. The CDR3 region has the DNA TGCAGCGTTGAGTGGAGGGGGCGAGGAGAGACCCAGTACTTC.

The genes are TRBV4-3 and TRBJ2-3; the D gene is possibly TRBD2 (6 bases). From germline, CDR1 is LGHNA and CDR2 YSLEER. This CDR3 is built from 16 residues. The V end was cut by 1 base, the J end by 0 bases, with 11 bases between. CDR3 in amino acids: CASSQAAGTSTDTQYF. The CDR3 nucleotides are TGCGCCAGCAGCCAAGCGGCAGGGACTAGCACAGATACGCAGTATTTT.